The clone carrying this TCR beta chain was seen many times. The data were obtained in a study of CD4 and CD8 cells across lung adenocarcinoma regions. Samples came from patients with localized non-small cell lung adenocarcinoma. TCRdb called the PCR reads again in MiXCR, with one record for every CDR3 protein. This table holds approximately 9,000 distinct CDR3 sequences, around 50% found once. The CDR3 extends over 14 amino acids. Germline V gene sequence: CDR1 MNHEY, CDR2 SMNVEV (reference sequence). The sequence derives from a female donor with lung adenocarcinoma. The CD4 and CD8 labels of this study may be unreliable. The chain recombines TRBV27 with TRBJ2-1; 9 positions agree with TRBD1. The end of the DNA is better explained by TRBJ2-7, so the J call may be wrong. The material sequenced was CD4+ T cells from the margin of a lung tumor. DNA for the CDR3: TGTGCCAGCAGCGGACAGGGGAGATTCGACGAGCAGTACTTC. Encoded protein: CASSGQGRFDEQYF.